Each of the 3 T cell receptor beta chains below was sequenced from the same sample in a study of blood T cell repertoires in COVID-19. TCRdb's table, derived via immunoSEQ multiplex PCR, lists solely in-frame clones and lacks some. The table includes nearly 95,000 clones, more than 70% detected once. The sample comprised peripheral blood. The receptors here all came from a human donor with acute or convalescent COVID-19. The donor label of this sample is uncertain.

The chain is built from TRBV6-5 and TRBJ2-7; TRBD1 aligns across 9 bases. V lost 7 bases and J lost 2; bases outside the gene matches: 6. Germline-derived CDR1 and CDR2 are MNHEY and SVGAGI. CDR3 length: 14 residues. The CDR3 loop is CASTPGQGPYEQYF. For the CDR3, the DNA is TGTGCCAGCACCCCTGGACAGGGGCCCTACGAGCAGTACTTC.

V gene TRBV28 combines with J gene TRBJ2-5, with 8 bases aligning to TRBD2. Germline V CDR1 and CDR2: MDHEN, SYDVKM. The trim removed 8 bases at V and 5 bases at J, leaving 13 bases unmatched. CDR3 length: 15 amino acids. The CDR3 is CASLNIKGTRETQYF. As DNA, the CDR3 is TGTGCCAGCCTCAACATTAAGGGGACTAGGGAGACCCAGTACTTC.

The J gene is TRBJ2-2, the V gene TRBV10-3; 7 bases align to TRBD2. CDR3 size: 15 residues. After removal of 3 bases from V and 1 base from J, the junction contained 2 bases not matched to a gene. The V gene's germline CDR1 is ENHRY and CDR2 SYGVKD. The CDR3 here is CAISEGGGNTGELFF. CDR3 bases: TGTGCCATCAGTGAAGGCGGGGGGAACACCGGGGAGCTGTTTTTT.